This T cell receptor beta chain derives from a study of control samples from healthy donors and cancer patients. The table came from immunoSEQ multiplex PCR; TCRdb's copy has only in-frame clones and leaves some out. The table lists fewer than 200,000 clones, with roughly 2% in the top ten. The CDR3 is 12 amino acids. V dropped 2 bases and J dropped 5 bases, with 6 bases sitting between them. Germline V gene lookup returns CDR1 KGHSH and CDR2 LQKENI. This chain links TRBV18 with TRBJ1-1; D not resolved. This TCR came from a woman in her twenties or thirties in good health. The sample consisted of blood. The CDR3 DNA is TGTGCCAGCTCACCATTGGGGACTGAAGCTTTCTTT. This encodes CASSPLGTEAFF. Supplemented by reference TRBV18 and TRBJ1-1, the full variable domain reads NAGVMQNPRHLVRRRGQEARLRCSPMKGHSHVYWYRQLPEEGLKFMVYLQKENIIDESGMPKERFSAEFPKEGPSILRIQQVVRGDSAAYFCASSPLGTEAFFGQGTRLTVV.